This TCR beta chain is drawn from a study of OX40 agonist ivuxolimab in advanced cancers. Study summary: Partial responses occurred in Three dose-escalation patients, one with hepatocellular carcinoma and two with cutaneous melanoma. Overall study findings and caveats: At 0.1 to 3.0 mg/kg, CD4+ and CD8+ blood T cells expanded clonally by week 6. Nonresponders included some who also had low normalized T-cell clonal expansion. Averaging showed that CD8+ T cells had more expanded clones than CD4+ did.

As to this clone: Antigen unknown.

Method: immunoSEQ multiplex PCR; TCRdb's copy keeps in-frame clones and lacks some. The sample includes roughly 90,000 clones, approximately 88% seen only once; the top ten take approximately 1.5%. V was clipped by 8 bases and J by 7 bases; unmatched bases: 8. There are 14 residues in the CDR3. From germline, CDR1 is MNHNS and CDR2 SASEGT. Sample: CD4+ or CD8+ T cells sorted from blood, taken in a trial of the OX40 agonist ivuxolimab. The origin of this receptor is an adult with an advanced solid tumor such as melanoma, head and neck, liver or kidney cancer. This sequence joins TRBV6-1 and TRBJ1-4; 9 bases line up with TRBD1. The CDR3 DNA is TGTGCCAGCCAAACAACAGGGGGCAGTGAAAAACTGTTTTTT. Its translation: CASQTTGGSEKLFF.